This T cell receptor (beta chain) emerged from a study of blood T cell repertoires in COVID-19. Study background: From the United States, Italy and Spain came samples of acute and convalescent COVID-19.

Ages ranged from roughly 18 to 95 years, with residence in some 25 US areas. What the recovered Cohort 3 donors had was two negative PCRs, clearance, or symptom resolution. In germline, CDR1 is MNHEY, CDR2 SVGAGI. CDR3 size: 14 residues. Trimming took 8 bases from V and 9 from J, leaving 17 bases between them. Original processing methods: Nucleated cell number was recorded as an estimate derived from reference gene primer amplification. TCRdb's table, derived via immunoSEQ multiplex PCR, lists solely in-frame clones and lacks some. V and J calls and clone size are those listed in that table; D and trimming were worked out from the DNA. The sample has some 180,000 clones, roughly 85% seen once; the top ten hold 5% to 8%.

This TCR was sampled from a man aged 35-49 years who had recovered from COVID-19. The sample consisted of PBMCs or T cells enriched from blood (not recorded which). The chain employs TRBV6-5 and TRBJ1-6, with a tentative D call TRBD1 (5 bases). CDR3 loop: CASLAGGGGSPLHF. CDR3 coding DNA: TGTGCCAGCTTAGCCGGGGGAGGCGGTTCACCCCTCCACTTT.